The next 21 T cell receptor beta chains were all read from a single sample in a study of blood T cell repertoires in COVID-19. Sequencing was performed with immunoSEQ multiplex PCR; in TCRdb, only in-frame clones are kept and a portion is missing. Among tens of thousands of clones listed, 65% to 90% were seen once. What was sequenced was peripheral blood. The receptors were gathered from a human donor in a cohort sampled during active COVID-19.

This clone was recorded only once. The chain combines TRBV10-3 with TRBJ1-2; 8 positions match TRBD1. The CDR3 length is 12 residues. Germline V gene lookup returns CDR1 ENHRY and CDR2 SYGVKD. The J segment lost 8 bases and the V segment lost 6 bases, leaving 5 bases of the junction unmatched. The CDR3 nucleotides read TGTGCCATCAGGAAGACAGGGGAGGGCTACACCTTC. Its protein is CAIRKTGEGYTF.

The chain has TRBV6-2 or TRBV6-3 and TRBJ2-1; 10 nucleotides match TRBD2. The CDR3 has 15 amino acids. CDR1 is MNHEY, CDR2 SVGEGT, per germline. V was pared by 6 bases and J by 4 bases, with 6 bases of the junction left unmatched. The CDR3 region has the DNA TGTGCCAGCAGCACCGGGACTAGCGCTTACAATGAGCAGTTCTTC. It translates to CASSTGTSAYNEQFF.

DNA for the CDR3: TGTGCCAGCAGCTTAGTGGACAGGGATGGAGAGACCCAGTACTTC. It yields the protein CASSLVDRDGETQYF. The V gene is TRBV11-2, the J gene TRBJ2-5; 8 nucleotides match TRBD1. Unmatched junction bases numbered 5, after V lost 1 base and J lost 4 bases. The CDR3 extends over 15 amino acids. In germline, CDR1 is SGHAT, CDR2 FQNNGV.

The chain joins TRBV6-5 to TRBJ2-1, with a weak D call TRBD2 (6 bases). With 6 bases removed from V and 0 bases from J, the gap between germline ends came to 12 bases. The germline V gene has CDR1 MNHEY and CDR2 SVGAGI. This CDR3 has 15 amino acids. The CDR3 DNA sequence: TGTGCCAGCAGGACCCGGGAGAGCTCCTACAATGAGCAGTTCTTC. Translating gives CASRTRESSYNEQFF.

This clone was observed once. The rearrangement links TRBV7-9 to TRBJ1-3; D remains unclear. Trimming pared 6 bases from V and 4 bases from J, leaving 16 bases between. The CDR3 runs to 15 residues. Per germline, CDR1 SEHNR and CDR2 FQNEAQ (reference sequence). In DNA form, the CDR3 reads TGTGCCAGCAGACCGAGAGGTGTCTGGGGAAACACCATATATTTT. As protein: CASRPRGVWGNTIYF.

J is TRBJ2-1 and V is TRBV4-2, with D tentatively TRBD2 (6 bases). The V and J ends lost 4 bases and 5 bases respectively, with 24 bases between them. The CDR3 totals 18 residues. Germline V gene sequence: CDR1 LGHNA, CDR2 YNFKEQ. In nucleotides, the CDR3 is TGTGCCAGCAGCCTAAACTCTGGGGGGTCCCGGGGCAACAATGAGCAGTTCTTC. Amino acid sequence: CASSLNSGGSRGNNEQFF.

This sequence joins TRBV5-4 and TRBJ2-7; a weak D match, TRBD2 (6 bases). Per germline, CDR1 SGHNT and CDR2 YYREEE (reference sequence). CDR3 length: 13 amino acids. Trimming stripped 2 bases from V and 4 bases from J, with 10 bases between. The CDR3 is CASSFGDSYEQYF. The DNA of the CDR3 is TGTGCCAGCAGCTTTGGGGACTCGTACGAGCAGTACTTC.

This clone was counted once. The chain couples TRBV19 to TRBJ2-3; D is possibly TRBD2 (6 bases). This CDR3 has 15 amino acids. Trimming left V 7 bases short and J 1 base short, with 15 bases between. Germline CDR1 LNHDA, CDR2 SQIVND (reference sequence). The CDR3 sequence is CASTDGGTGTDTQYF. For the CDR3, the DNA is TGTGCCAGTACCGATGGGGGGACTGGCACAGATACGCAGTATTTT.

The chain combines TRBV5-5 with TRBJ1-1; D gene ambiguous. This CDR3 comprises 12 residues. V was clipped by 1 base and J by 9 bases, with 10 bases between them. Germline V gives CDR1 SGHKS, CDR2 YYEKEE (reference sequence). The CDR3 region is CASSLSGSQAFF. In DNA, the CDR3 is TGTGCCAGCAGCTTGTCGGGGTCCCAAGCTTTCTTT.

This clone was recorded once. This chain's CDR3 is CASSYPTGAGGNTIYF. CDR3 DNA sequence: TGTGCCAGCAGTTACCCCACAGGGGCAGGTGGAAACACCATATATTTT. The genes are TRBV6-5 and TRBJ1-3; TRBD1 aligns across 7 bases. J lost 3 bases, V lost 2 bases, and 7 bases had no gene match. Germline lookup yields CDR1 MNHEY and CDR2 SVGAGI. This CDR3 spans 16 amino acids.

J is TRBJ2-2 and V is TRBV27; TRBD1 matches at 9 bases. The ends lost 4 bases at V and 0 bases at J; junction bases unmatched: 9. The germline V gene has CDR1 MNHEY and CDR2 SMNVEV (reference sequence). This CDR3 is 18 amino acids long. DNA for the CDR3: TGTGCCAGCAGTTCCCCGGCCCGGACAGGGGCGAACACCGGGGAGCTGTTTTTT. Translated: CASSSPARTGANTGELFF.

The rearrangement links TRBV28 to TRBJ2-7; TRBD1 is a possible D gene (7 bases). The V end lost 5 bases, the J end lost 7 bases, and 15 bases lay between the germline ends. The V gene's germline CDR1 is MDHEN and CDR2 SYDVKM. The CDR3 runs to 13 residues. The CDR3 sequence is CASSGGTAGEQYF. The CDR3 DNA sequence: TGTGCCAGCAGTGGCGGGACAGCTGGGGAGCAGTACTTC. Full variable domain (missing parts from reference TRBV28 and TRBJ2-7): DVKVTQSSRYLVKRTGEKVFLECVQDMDHENMFWYRQDPGLGLRLIYFSYDVKMKEKGDIPEGYSVSREKKERFSLILESASTNQTSMYLCASSGGTAGEQYFGPGTRLTVT.

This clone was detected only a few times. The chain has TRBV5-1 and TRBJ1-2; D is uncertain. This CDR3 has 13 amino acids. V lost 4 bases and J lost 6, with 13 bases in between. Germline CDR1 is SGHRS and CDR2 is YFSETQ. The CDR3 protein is CASSPRSNDGYTF. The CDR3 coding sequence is TGCGCCAGCAGCCCGAGGTCAAACGATGGCTACACCTTC.

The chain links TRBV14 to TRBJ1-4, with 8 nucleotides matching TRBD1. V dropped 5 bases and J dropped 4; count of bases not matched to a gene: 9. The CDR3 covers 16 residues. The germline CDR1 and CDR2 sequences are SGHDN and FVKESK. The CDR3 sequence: CASSGRPGQVNEKLFF. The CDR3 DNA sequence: TGTGCCAGCAGCGGCAGACCGGGACAGGTTAATGAAAAACTGTTTTTT.

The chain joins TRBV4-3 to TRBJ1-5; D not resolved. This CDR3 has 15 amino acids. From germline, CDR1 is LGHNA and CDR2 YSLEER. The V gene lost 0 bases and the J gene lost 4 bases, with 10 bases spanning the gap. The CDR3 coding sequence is TGCGCCAGCAGCCAAGATCTGCAGATAAATCAGCCCCAGCATTTT. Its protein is CASSQDLQINQPQHF.

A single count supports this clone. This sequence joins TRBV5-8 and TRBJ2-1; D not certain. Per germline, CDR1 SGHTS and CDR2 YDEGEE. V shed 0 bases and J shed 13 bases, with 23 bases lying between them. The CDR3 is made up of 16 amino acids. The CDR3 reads CASSLVDGLLLNSQFF. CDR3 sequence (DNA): TGTGCCAGCAGCTTGGTGGATGGGCTCCTCTTAAACTCACAGTTCTTC. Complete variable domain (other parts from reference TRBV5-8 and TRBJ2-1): EAGVTQSPTHLIKTRGQQATLRCSPISGHTSVYWYQQALGLGLQFLLWYDEGEERNRGNFPPRFSGRQFPNYSSELNVNALELEDSALYLCASSLVDGLLLNSQFFGPGTRLTVL.

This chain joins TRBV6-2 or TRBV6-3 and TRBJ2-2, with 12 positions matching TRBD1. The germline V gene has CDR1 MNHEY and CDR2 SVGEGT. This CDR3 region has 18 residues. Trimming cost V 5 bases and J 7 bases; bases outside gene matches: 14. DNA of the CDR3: TGTGCCAGCAGTAAAGCAGCGGGCGGGACAGGGGGCCACGGGGAGCTGTTTTTT. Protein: CASSKAAGGTGGHGELFF.

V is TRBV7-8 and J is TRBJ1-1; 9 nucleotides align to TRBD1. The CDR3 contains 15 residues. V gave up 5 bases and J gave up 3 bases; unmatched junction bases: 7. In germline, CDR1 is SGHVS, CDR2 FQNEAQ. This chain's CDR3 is CASSPLQGADTEAFF. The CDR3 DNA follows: TGTGCCAGCAGCCCTCTACAGGGGGCGGACACTGAAGCTTTCTTT.

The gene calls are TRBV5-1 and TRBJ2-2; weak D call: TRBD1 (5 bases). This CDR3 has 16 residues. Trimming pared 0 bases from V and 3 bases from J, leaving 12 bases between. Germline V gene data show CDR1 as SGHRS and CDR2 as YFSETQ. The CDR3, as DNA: TGCGCCAGCAGCTTGGTGCGGCAGGGCTACACCGGGGAGCTGTTTTTT. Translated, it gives CASSLVRQGYTGELFF.

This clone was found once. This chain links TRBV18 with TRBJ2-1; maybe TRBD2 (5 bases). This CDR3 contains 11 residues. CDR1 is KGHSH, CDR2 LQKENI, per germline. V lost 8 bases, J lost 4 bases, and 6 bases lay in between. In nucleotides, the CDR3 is TGTGCCAGCGAGGGATACAATGAGCAGTTCTTC. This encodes CASEGYNEQFF.

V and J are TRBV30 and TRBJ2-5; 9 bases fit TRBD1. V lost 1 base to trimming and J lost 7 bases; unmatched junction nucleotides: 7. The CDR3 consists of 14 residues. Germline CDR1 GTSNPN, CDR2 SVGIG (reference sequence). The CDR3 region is CAWSGGQGRGTQYF. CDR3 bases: TGTGCCTGGAGTGGGGGACAGGGCCGAGGGACCCAGTACTTC.